The 9 T cell receptor beta chains listed next were all sequenced from one sample in a study of T cell responses to AZD1222 COVID-19 vaccine. Clones were read by immunoSEQ multiplex PCR, and TCRdb kept only the in-frame ones, dropping some. Among about 160,000 clones listed, about 91% were seen once. This specimen consisted of peripheral blood, obtained on day 0 of AZD1222 vaccination. The receptors stem from an adult in good health.

The chain carries TRBV6-5 and TRBJ1-2, with 8 bases that match TRBD1. The germline gives CDR1 MNHEY, CDR2 SVGAGI. The junction had 9 bases not matched to a gene; V was cut back by 5 bases and J by 7 bases. This CDR3 is built from 14 residues. The CDR3 loop reads CASSPDRAVGGYTF. The CDR3 DNA sequence: TGTGCCAGCAGTCCGGACAGGGCCGTTGGTGGCTACACCTTC.

CDR3 nucleotides: TGTGCCAGTAGTAAGGATGTCCGGGCATACGAGCAGTACTTC. Translated: CASSKDVRAYEQYF. J is TRBJ2-7 and V is TRBV19; D gene unclear. Germline V lookup: CDR1 LNHDA, CDR2 SQIVND (reference sequence). The V end lost 4 bases, the J end lost 4 bases, and 14 bases lay between the germline ends. The CDR3 spans 14 residues.

V and J are TRBV6-5 and TRBJ1-5, with D hard to call. The CDR3 length is 13 residues. The V and J ends lost 2 bases and 7 bases respectively, with 9 bases between them. CDR1 and CDR2 from the germline V gene are MNHEY and SVGAGI. CDR3 in amino acids: CASSYGEEQPQHF. As DNA, the CDR3 is TGTGCCAGCAGTTACGGGGAAGAACAGCCCCAGCATTTT.

The CDR3 loop reads CASSDFLLSYEQYF. The CDR3 DNA follows: TGTGCCAGCAGTGACTTCCTACTCTCCTACGAGCAGTACTTC. The chain couples TRBV2 to TRBJ2-7; D remains unclear. Germline V gene data show CDR1 as SNHLY and CDR2 as FYNNEI. Trimming pared 3 bases from V and 0 bases from J, leaving 9 bases between. The CDR3 covers 14 residues.

CDR3 sequence reads: CASGWGTQYF. DNA for the CDR3: TGTGCCAGCGGCTGGGGGACCCAGTACTTC. The chain is built from TRBV28 and TRBJ2-5; D ambiguous. CDR1 and CDR2 from the germline V gene are MDHEN and SYDVKM. The CDR3 loop spans 10 amino acids. Trimming cost V 8 bases and J 7 bases, with 8 bases left between them.

This chain uses TRBV11-2 with TRBJ2-1, with a weak D call TRBD1 (6 bases). This CDR3 spans 13 amino acids. V was cut by 8 bases and J by 8 bases, with 16 bases left in between. Germline CDR1 reads SGHAT; CDR2 reads FQNNGV. The chain's CDR3 is CASDYRAGDEQFF. In DNA, the CDR3 is TGTGCCAGCGATTACAGGGCGGGCGATGAGCAGTTCTTC.

The CDR3 DNA reads TGTGCCAGCAGTACCCGGGTCCCTTACGAGCAGTACTTC. Protein sequence: CASSTRVPYEQYF. V and J are TRBV6-2 or TRBV6-3 and TRBJ2-7; D unresolved. With 5 bases removed from V and 4 bases from J, the gap between germline ends came to 12 bases. Germline values: CDR1 MNHEY, CDR2 SVGEGT. This CDR3 comprises 13 residues.

The rearrangement joins TRBV7-3 to TRBJ2-3; 7 bases match TRBD2. Germline CDR1 is SGHTA and CDR2 is FQGTGA. V lost 0 bases and J lost 5; bases outside the gene matches: 8. The CDR3 is 16 amino acids. The CDR3 reads CASSLTGGGPKDTQYF. The CDR3 bases are TGTGCCAGCAGCTTAACGGGGGGAGGGCCTAAAGATACGCAGTATTTT.

The rearrangement links TRBV30 to TRBJ2-7; the match to TRBD1 covers 11 bases. The trim removed 1 base at V and 6 bases at J, leaving 5 bases unmatched. CDR1 GTSNPN and CDR2 SVGIG come from the germline V gene (reference sequence). CDR3 length: 14 amino acids. CDR3 nucleotide sequence: TGTGCCTGGAGTGCGGACAGGGGGCTGGGCGAGCAGTACTTC. Protein: CAWSADRGLGEQYF.